The source of this T cell receptor (beta chain) is a study of CD8+CD57+ T cells in acquired aplastic anemia. There are 13 residues in the CDR3. CDR1 is SEHNR, CDR2 FQNEAQ, per germline (reference sequence). V was shortened by 3 bases and J by 8 bases, with 13 bases between the two germline ends. Investigators profiled TCR beta VDJ and CDR3 from genomic DNA template. From the reads, TCRdb called clonotypes with MiXCR, one entry per CDR3 protein. The sample carries about 80,000 distinct CDR3 sequences, under 50% recorded once. V and J are TRBV7-9 and TRBJ1-2; TRBD1 is a possible D gene (6 bases). This TCR was sampled from a human donor in good health, serving as a control. Sequencing used sorted CD4+, CD8+, or CD8+CD57+ T cells (not recorded which) from PBMCs. The CDR3 spells CASSFAQGLGYTF. The CDR3 DNA reads TGTGCCAGCAGCTTCGCACAGGGTCTCGGCTACACCTTC.